This passage covers 26 T cell receptor beta chains from one sample sequenced in a study of cytomegalovirus exposure and HLA in healthy donors. The PCR used 60 Vbeta and 13 Jbeta primers. TCRdb's copy holds only in-frame clones and misses some; the assay was immunoSEQ multiplex PCR. The table has over 120,000 clones, approximately 80% seen once. The sample consisted of PBMCs. All receptors come from a male donor in good health and CMV-seronegative.

V gene TRBV7-2 combines with J gene TRBJ2-7; D is unclear. The CDR3 has 12 residues. Germline-derived CDR1 and CDR2 are SGHTA and FQGNSA. Between the trimmed V and J ends, which lost 1 base and 4 bases, there was a span of 5 bases. The CDR3 nucleotides read TGTGCCAGCAGCTTAGTTGTATACGAGCAGTACTTC. Its translation is CASSLVVYEQYF.

This clone was recorded only once. The chain links TRBV29-1 to TRBJ2-3, with 12 bases fitting TRBD2. The germline CDR1 and CDR2 sequences are SQVTM and ANQGSEA. V was clipped by 8 bases and J by 0 bases; unmatched bases: 9. CDR3 length equals 16 residues. CDR3 loop: CSLLAGGASSTDTQYF. CDR3 nucleotides: TGCAGCCTGCTAGCGGGAGGGGCGTCTAGCACAGATACGCAGTATTTT.

The chain joins TRBV27 to TRBJ2-5, with D tentatively TRBD2 (6 bases). The germline gives CDR1 MNHEY, CDR2 SMNVEV (reference sequence). The CDR3 spans 12 residues. The CDR3 spells CASRSGSETQYF. The CDR3 DNA follows: TGTGCTAGCCGTAGCGGTTCAGAGACCCAGTACTTC.

The chain employs TRBV23-1 and TRBJ2-7; 9 nucleotides line up with TRBD1. TRBV23-1 is classed as an ORF, of uncertain function. The CDR3 covers 19 residues. J lost 6 bases, V lost 8 bases, and 26 bases had no gene match. CDR3 in DNA: TGCGCCAGCTCTTACTTCGCCCGGGACAGGGTGTCAGTCCTACCCGAGCAGTACTTC. Its protein product is CASSYFARDRVSVLPEQYF.

V gene TRBV5-1 combines with J gene TRBJ2-2; no definite D call. Per the germline V gene, CDR1 is SGHRS and CDR2 is YFSETQ. CDR3 size: 12 residues. Trimming stripped 4 bases from V and 5 bases from J, with 6 bases between. CDR3 residues: CASSVLTGELFF. CDR3 DNA: TGCGCCAGCAGCGTACTAACCGGGGAGCTGTTTTTT.

This clone came up a few times. The chain combines TRBV5-6 with TRBJ2-5; tentative D call: TRBD1 (5 bases). Matching the DNA end better, TRBJ2-7 makes the J call doubtful. The germline V gene has CDR1 SGHDT and CDR2 YYEEEE. This CDR3 has 16 amino acids. CDR3 in DNA: TGTGCCAGCAGCTTGGGGGGCGGTTCTAGGTCCTACGAGCAGTACTTC. Translating gives CASSLGGGSRSYEQYF.

The V and J genes are TRBV5-1 and TRBJ2-1, with 13 bases that match TRBD2. J lost 10 bases, V lost 4 bases, and 14 bases had no gene match. This CDR3 is 17 amino acids long. CDR1 is SGHRS and CDR2 is YFSETQ in the germline V gene. CDR3 coding DNA: TGCGCCAGCAGCGTGACCACCGGGACTAGCGGGGCAGGGGAGCAGTTCTTC. Translation gives CASSVTTGTSGAGEQFF. Using reference TRBV5-1 and TRBJ2-1 for the parts outside the CDR3, the full variable domain is KAGVTQTPRYLIKTRGQQVTLSCSPISGHRSVSWYQQTPGQGLQFLFEYFSETQRNKGNFPGRFSGRQFSNSRSEMNVSTLELGDSALYLCASSVTTGTSGAGEQFFGPGTRLTVL.

This chain connects TRBV7-9 to TRBJ2-1; 7 bases map to TRBD1. This CDR3 spans 15 amino acids. Unmatched junction bases numbered 8, after V lost 4 bases and J lost 5 bases. Germline V CDR1 and CDR2: SEHNR, FQNEAQ (reference sequence). This CDR3 is CASSSPRDSHNEQFF. CDR3 nucleotides: TGTGCCAGCAGCTCACCCCGGGACAGCCACAATGAGCAGTTCTTC.

This chain connects TRBV18 to TRBJ1-6, with TRBD1 matching over 12 bases. The trim removed 3 bases at V and 9 bases at J, leaving 6 bases unmatched. Germline CDR1 reads KGHSH; CDR2 reads LQKENI. The CDR3 has 16 amino acids. The CDR3 nucleotides are TGTGCCAGCTCACCCGGGACAGGGGGCTCGGGTTCACCCCTCCACTTT. Amino acids: CASSPGTGGSGSPLHF. The whole variable domain, filled in from reference TRBV18 and TRBJ1-6, reads NAGVMQNPRHLVRRRGQEARLRCSPMKGHSHVYWYRQLPEEGLKFMVYLQKENIIDESGMPKERFSAEFPKEGPSILRIQQVVRGDSAAYFCASSPGTGGSGSPLHFGNGTRLTVT.

The CDR3 here is CASSSRTGPSYEQYF. The CDR3 region has the DNA TGCGCCAGCAGCTCAAGGACAGGACCCTCGTACGAGCAGTACTTC. The V and J genes are TRBV5-1 and TRBJ2-5, with 7 bases lining up with TRBD1. The end of the DNA fits TRBJ2-7 better, so the J call may be wrong. Germline loops: CDR1 SGHRS, CDR2 YFSETQ. This CDR3 is built from 15 residues.

This chain connects TRBV18 to TRBJ2-3; tentatively, D is TRBD2 (5 bases). Deletions cut 1 base from V and 1 base from J, with 6 bases between. CDR3 size: 14 residues. Per germline, CDR1 KGHSH and CDR2 LQKENI. CDR3 sequence (DNA): TGTGCCAGCTCACCACGGACTCGCACAGATACGCAGTATTTT. Protein sequence: CASSPRTRTDTQYF.

The CDR3 here is CASNRLAASTDTQYF. The CDR3 DNA reads as TGTGCCAGCAACCGACTAGCGGCCAGCACAGATACGCAGTATTTT. The chain is built from TRBV5-6 and TRBJ2-3; 9 positions match TRBD2. Trimming cost V 6 bases and J 0 bases; bases outside gene matches: 5. The CDR3 spans 15 residues. Germline assignment: CDR1 SGHDT and CDR2 YYEEEE.

In this sample, this clone turned up once. The J gene is TRBJ2-1, the V gene TRBV9; 7 positions agree with TRBD1. The CDR3 runs 15 residues. After removal of 4 bases from V and 6 bases from J, the junction contained 10 bases not matched to a gene. CDR1 and CDR2 (germline): SGDLS, YYNGEE. This CDR3 reads CASSTRQGTSNEQFF. The DNA of the CDR3 is TGTGCCAGCAGCACGAGACAGGGAACGTCCAATGAGCAGTTCTTC.

The rearrangement uses TRBV27 and TRBJ1-5; 9 bases line up with TRBD1. V was pared by 2 bases and J by 10 bases, with 3 bases of the junction left unmatched. Germline CDR1 and CDR2: MNHEY and SMNVEV (reference sequence). The CDR3 loop spans 13 amino acids. CDR3 DNA sequence: TGTGCCAGCAGTTTAGGGACAGGGTCCCCCCAGCATTTT. This codes for CASSLGTGSPQHF.

The chain is built from TRBV9 and TRBJ2-2; D ambiguous. This CDR3 has 14 residues. V gave up 4 bases and J gave up 2 bases, with 9 bases separating them. Per the germline V gene, CDR1 is SGDLS and CDR2 is YYNGEE. CDR3 nucleotide sequence: TGTGCCAGCAGCACAGTATTAAACACCGGGGAGCTGTTTTTT. This sequence encodes CASSTVLNTGELFF. Complete variable domain (other parts from reference TRBV9 and TRBJ2-2): DSGVTQTPKHLITATGQRVTLRCSPRSGDLSVYWYQQSLDQGLQFLIQYYNGEERAKGNILERFSAQQFPDLHSELNLSSLELGDSALYFCASSTVLNTGELFFGEGSRLTVL.

This chain connects TRBV6-4 to TRBJ2-2; tentatively, D is TRBD2 (5 bases). CDR1 is MRHNA, CDR2 SNTAGT, per germline. Between the trimmed V and J ends, which lost 6 bases and 2 bases, there was a span of 10 bases. This CDR3 region has 14 residues. CDR3 coding DNA: TGTGCCAGCAGGGTAGCGCGAAACACCGGGGAGCTGTTTTTT. Translated, it gives CASRVARNTGELFF.

The chain combines TRBV28 with TRBJ2-5; D is undetermined. V gave up 1 base and J gave up 7 bases, with 13 bases separating them. The germline gives CDR1 MDHEN, CDR2 SYDVKM. The CDR3 totals 14 residues. The CDR3 bases are TGTGCCAGCAGTTTATTCCCCCAGGCGCCGACCCAGTACTTC. Its translation is CASSLFPQAPTQYF.

V gene TRBV30 combines with J gene TRBJ1-2, with D unresolved. The V end was cut by 3 bases, the J end by 4 bases, with 12 bases between. The germline V gene encodes CDR1 GTSNPN and CDR2 SVGIG (reference sequence). The CDR3 spans 13 residues. The CDR3 sequence: CAWSADLGYGYTF. CDR3 nucleotides: TGTGCCTGGAGCGCGGATCTTGGCTATGGCTACACCTTC.

The chain links TRBV5-1 to TRBJ2-2, with 9 positions matching TRBD2. This CDR3 contains 17 residues. The germline gives CDR1 SGHRS, CDR2 YFSETQ. V lost 1 base and J lost 9; bases outside the gene matches: 13. CDR3: CASSLRASGEKGRELFF. The CDR3, as DNA: TGCGCCAGCAGCTTGCGGGCTAGCGGGGAGAAGGGCCGGGAGCTGTTTTTT.

The J gene is TRBJ1-2, the V gene TRBV28; maybe TRBD1 (6 bases). The V gene lost 7 bases and the J gene lost 11 bases, with 20 bases spanning the gap. The germline V gene has CDR1 MDHEN and CDR2 SYDVKM. The CDR3 covers 13 residues. Written as DNA, the CDR3 is TGTGCCAGCACCTCCGGGGGGCCGGTTCAATACACCTTC. Translating it yields CASTSGGPVQYTF.

The genes are TRBV7-8 and TRBJ1-2, with TRBD1 matching over 10 bases. With V trimmed by 3 bases and J by 3 bases, 4 bases remained unmatched. Germline V gene sequence: CDR1 SGHVS, CDR2 FQNEAQ. CDR3 length equals 15 residues. This CDR3 is CASSLGQGTDYGYTF. As DNA, the CDR3 is TGTGCCAGCAGCTTGGGACAGGGGACGGACTATGGCTACACCTTC. Together with reference TRBV7-8 and TRBJ1-2, the CDR3 gives the full variable domain: GAGVSQSPRYKVAKRGQDVALRCDPISGHVSLFWYQQALGQGPEFLTYFQNEAQLDKSGLPSDRFFAERPEGSVSTLKIQRTQQEDSAVYLCASSLGQGTDYGYTFGSGTRLTVV.

The chain is built from TRBV27 and TRBJ2-1; 7 bases match TRBD2. V gave up 5 bases and J gave up 3 bases; unmatched junction bases: 10. This CDR3 region has 16 residues. Germline V lookup: CDR1 MNHEY, CDR2 SMNVEV (reference sequence). CDR3 sequence (DNA): TGTGCCAGCAGTCCCACAACAGCGGGAAACTACAATGAGCAGTTCTTC. Translated: CASSPTTAGNYNEQFF.

The chain employs TRBV7-2 and TRBJ1-1; the D gene is possibly TRBD1 (6 bases). The CDR3 sequence is 14 residues long. With 4 bases removed from V and 0 bases from J, the gap between germline ends came to 9 bases. Germline assignment: CDR1 SGHTA and CDR2 FQGNSA. CDR3 protein: CASSYRVLNTEAFF. CDR3 sequence (DNA): TGTGCCAGCAGCTACAGGGTTTTGAACACTGAAGCTTTCTTT.

The chain has TRBV12-5 and TRBJ2-1; TRBD1 might be the D (5 bases). V gave up 6 bases and J gave up 8 bases, with 17 bases separating them. From germline, CDR1 is LGHNT and CDR2 FRNRAP. The CDR3 contains 14 residues. Written as DNA, the CDR3 is TGTGCTAGTGGCATACCTCCCAGGGCCGATGAGCAGTTCTTC. Protein sequence: CASGIPPRADEQFF.

The genes are TRBV11-2 and TRBJ2-5, with a possible D match to TRBD1 (6 bases). The CDR3 extends over 11 amino acids. Trimming took 5 bases from V and 5 from J, leaving 6 bases between them. Germline CDR1 reads SGHAT; CDR2 reads FQNNGV. CDR3 region: CASSQGETQYF. The CDR3 coding sequence is TGTGCCAGCAGCCAGGGGGAGACCCAGTACTTC.

The chain carries TRBV6-5 and TRBJ1-1; no firm D call. CDR3 length equals 14 residues. Germline CDR1 and CDR2: MNHEY and SVGAGI. V lost 0 bases, J lost 1 base, and 6 bases lay in between. The CDR3 loop is CASSYSRGNTEAFF. In DNA, the CDR3 is TGTGCCAGCAGTTACTCGAGAGGGAACACTGAAGCTTTCTTT.